The next 26 T cell receptor beta chains were all read from a single sample in a study of blood T cell repertoires in COVID-19 (dated by TCRdb to 2018 to 2020). The method was the immunoSEQ multiplex PCR assay. Here the immuneACCESS table is served through TCRdb, limited to in-frame sequences with V and J called. Missing clones are a known gap in these copies; in checked studies unresolved V genes cover under half, and the rest lacks a known reason. In this sample the table shows tens of thousands of clones, about 82% of which occur a single time. Clones ranked in the top ten supply 9.9% of the sample. The specimen was peripheral blood. These receptors were taken from a human donor in a cohort sampled during active COVID-19.

This sequence joins TRBV7-3 and TRBJ2-1; 15 bases line up with TRBD2. Germline V lookup: CDR1 SGHTA, CDR2 FQGTGA. V was clipped by 5 bases and J by 0 bases; unmatched bases: 5. The CDR3 contains 18 residues. The CDR3 coding sequence is TGTGCCAGCAGCCTCCGGGGACTAGCGGGGGGCTCCTACAATGAGCAGTTCTTC. It is translated as CASSLRGLAGGSYNEQFF.

The CDR3 DNA reads TGTGCCAGCAGCCAAGATGCCAGCTCCTATAATTCACCCCTCCACTTT. Residues: CASSQDASSYNSPLHF. This sequence joins TRBV4-2 and TRBJ1-6; D not certain. Germline CDR1 LGHNA, CDR2 YNFKEQ. V lost 0 bases to trimming and J lost 0 bases, with 6 bases between them. CDR3 length: 16 residues.

This rearrangement joins TRBV5-5 to TRBJ1-2; D gene unclear. The germline V and J ends were trimmed by 0 bases and 1 base, with 16 bases remaining between them. From germline, CDR1 is SGHKS and CDR2 YYEKEE (reference sequence). CDR3 length equals 17 residues. CDR3 nucleotide sequence: TGTGCCAGCAGCTTGGTAATGGGAGGAAATTTTAACTATGGCTACACCTTC. Translation: CASSLVMGGNFNYGYTF.

The chain recombines TRBV18 with TRBJ1-6, with 7 bases identical to TRBD1. Losses at the gene ends were 5 bases for V and 5 bases for J; bases not matched to a gene: 6. There are 15 residues in the CDR3. The germline gives CDR1 KGHSH, CDR2 LQKENI. The CDR3 region is CASSAPGQNNSPLHF. CDR3 in DNA: TGTGCCAGCTCAGCTCCGGGACAGAATAATTCACCCCTCCACTTT. The full variable domain, rest sourced from reference TRBV18 and TRBJ1-6, is NAGVMQNPRHLVRRRGQEARLRCSPMKGHSHVYWYRQLPEEGLKFMVYLQKENIIDESGMPKERFSAEFPKEGPSILRIQQVVRGDSAAYFCASSAPGQNNSPLHFGNGTRLTVT.

This clone is categorized as large. The J gene is TRBJ1-1, the V gene TRBV6-5; D might be TRBD1 (5 bases). CDR1 is MNHEY, CDR2 SVGAGI, per germline. The V and J ends lost 5 bases and 1 base respectively, with 11 bases between them. This CDR3 contains 14 residues. CDR3 region: CASSTGSTNTEAFF. CDR3 nucleotides: TGTGCCAGCAGTACAGGATCTACGAACACTGAAGCTTTCTTT.

The chain couples TRBV6-5 to TRBJ1-4; D perhaps matches TRBD1 (6 bases). Trimming removed 5 bases from V and 10 bases from J, with 11 bases in between. The CDR3 runs to 12 residues. CDR1 is MNHEY and CDR2 is SVGAGI in the germline V gene. The CDR3 DNA sequence: TGTGCCAGCAGTCAGGGGTTGGGAAAACTGTTTTTT. Its translation is CASSQGLGKLFF.

This chain connects TRBV5-4 to TRBJ1-4; TRBD1 matches 10 bases. This CDR3 has 16 amino acids. The V gene's germline CDR1 is SGHNT and CDR2 YYREEE (reference sequence). The junction had 7 bases not matched to a gene; V was cut back by 4 bases and J by 4 bases. CDR3 amino acids: CASSRQGAPSNEKLFF. The CDR3 DNA reads as TGTGCCAGCAGCCGACAGGGGGCGCCTAGTAATGAAAAACTGTTTTTT.

The chain uses TRBV5-1 and TRBJ1-4; 7 bases are shared with TRBD1. Germline V gene sequence: CDR1 SGHRS, CDR2 YFSETQ. V shed 7 bases and J 4 bases; nucleotides not matched to a gene: 7. CDR3 length equals 14 residues. The CDR3 loop reads CASRLGTDNEKLFF. CDR3 DNA: TGCGCCAGCCGTCTTGGGACAGATAATGAAAAACTGTTTTTT. Full variable domain (missing parts from reference TRBV5-1 and TRBJ1-4): KAGVTQTPRYLIKTRGQQVTLSCSPISGHRSVSWYQQTPGQGLQFLFEYFSETQRNKGNFPGRFSGRQFSNSRSEMNVSTLELGDSALYLCASRLGTDNEKLFFGSGTQLSVL.

This sequence joins TRBV2 and TRBJ1-4; D is perhaps TRBD1 (6 bases). Germline V gene sequence: CDR1 SNHLY, CDR2 FYNNEI. This CDR3 region has 15 residues. Trimming took off 6 bases at V and 7 bases at J, with 18 bases between the two ends. The CDR3, as DNA: TGTGCCAGCAGAAAGGCAGGGGCGCAGGGTGAAAAACTGTTTTTT. This translates into CASRKAGAQGEKLFF.

This chain joins TRBV5-1 and TRBJ1-4; D unresolved. The CDR3 loop spans 14 amino acids. The germline gives CDR1 SGHRS, CDR2 YFSETQ. The V and J ends lost 3 bases and 8 bases respectively, with 14 bases between them. The CDR3 spells CASSSSSGEEKLFF. The CDR3 DNA follows: TGCGCCAGCAGCTCCTCATCCGGGGAGGAAAAACTGTTTTTT.

The chain is built from TRBV6-5 and TRBJ1-2; 7 positions agree with TRBD1. V shed 8 bases and J 7 bases; nucleotides not matched to a gene: 10. The length of the CDR3 is 13 residues. Germline CDR1 MNHEY, CDR2 SVGAGI. The DNA of the CDR3 is TGTGCCAGCTCAGGGGGACAGAATGGTGGCTACACCTTC. It is translated as CASSGGQNGGYTF.

This clone occurred once. The V gene is TRBV3-1 (or the pseudogene TRBV3-2), the J gene TRBJ2-5, with D uncertain. With 1 base removed from V and 5 bases from J, the gap between germline ends came to 5 bases. CDR3 size: 12 residues. CDR1 is LGHDT and CDR2 is YNNKEL in the germline V gene (reference sequence). The CDR3 DNA is TGTGCCAGCAGCCAAGGAGAGGAGACCCAGTACTTC. It translates to CASSQGEETQYF.

J is TRBJ1-1 and V is TRBV4-3; no definite D call. Trimming stripped 0 bases from V and 8 bases from J, with 10 bases between. Germline V CDR1 and CDR2: LGHNA, YSLEER. The CDR3 spans 13 residues. The CDR3 sequence: CASSQDYGSEAFF. CDR3 DNA: TGCGCCAGCAGCCAAGATTACGGGTCGGAAGCTTTCTTT.

A few counts support this clone. V is TRBV11-2 and J is TRBJ2-4, with TRBD2 matching 11 bases. The CDR3 runs to 18 residues. Germline trimming cut 2 bases from V and 0 bases from J; bases unmatched to any gene: 6. Germline loops: CDR1 SGHAT, CDR2 FQNNGV. The CDR3 is CASSLTLAGGLAKNIQYF. The CDR3 DNA reads as TGTGCCAGCAGCTTAACTCTAGCGGGGGGACTAGCCAAAAACATTCAGTACTTC.

This sequence joins TRBV2 and TRBJ2-3; D might be TRBD1 (6 bases). With 8 bases removed from V and 0 bases from J, the gap between germline ends came to 18 bases. CDR1 SNHLY and CDR2 FYNNEI come from the germline V gene. This CDR3 has 16 amino acids. The CDR3 DNA sequence: TGTGCCAGCCGCAAAGATGGGGGCGGGAGCACAGATACGCAGTATTTT. This codes for CASRKDGGGSTDTQYF. Variable domain in full (rest from reference TRBV2 and TRBJ2-3): EPEVTQTPSHQVTQMGQEVILRCVPISNHLYFYWYRQILGQKVEFLVSFYNNEISEKSEIFDDQFSVERPDGSNFTLKIRSTKLEDSAMYFCASRKDGGGSTDTQYFGPGTRLTVL.

There are a few counts of this clone. V gene TRBV3-1 (or the pseudogene TRBV3-2) combines with J gene TRBJ2-7, with D uncertain. CDR3 length equals 14 residues. In germline, CDR1 is LGHDT, CDR2 YNNKEL (reference sequence). V lost 0 bases and J lost 1, with 7 bases in between. DNA for the CDR3: TGTGCCAGCAGCCAAGACGGAGAATCCTACGAGCAGTACTTC. This encodes CASSQDGESYEQYF.

There are a few counts of this clone. The CDR3 DNA reads as TGTGCCAGCATCGGCAGGTTCGGATACGAGCAGTACTTC. It specifies CASIGRFGYEQYF. The chain recombines TRBV2 with TRBJ2-7; no firm D call. Trimming left V 7 bases short and J 4 bases short, with 14 bases between. The CDR3 runs 13 residues. The germline V gene has CDR1 SNHLY and CDR2 FYNNEI.

The chain links TRBV27 to TRBJ2-1, with 7 bases that match TRBD1. This CDR3 has 16 residues. Germline-derived CDR1 and CDR2 are MNHEY and SMNVEV (reference sequence). Trimming cost V 5 bases and J 1 base; bases outside gene matches: 8. This CDR3 reads CASSLDQGVSYNEQFF. The CDR3 DNA reads as TGTGCCAGCAGTCTGGACCAGGGGGTGTCCTACAATGAGCAGTTCTTC.

The genes are TRBV19 and TRBJ1-2, with 7 bases identical to TRBD1. The V gene's germline CDR1 is LNHDA and CDR2 SQIVND (reference sequence). The CDR3 consists of 13 residues. V shed 7 bases and J 8 bases; nucleotides not matched to a gene: 10. This chain's CDR3 is CASTMGTVEGYTF. The CDR3 nucleotides are TGTGCCAGTACCATGGGGACAGTGGAAGGCTACACCTTC.

The chain recombines TRBV27 with TRBJ1-6; weak D call: TRBD1 (5 bases). Germline CDR1 is MNHEY and CDR2 is SMNVEV (reference sequence). The V end lost 0 bases, the J end lost 0 bases, and 12 bases lay between the germline ends. The CDR3 totals 18 residues. The CDR3 here is CASSLSTAPSSYNSPLHF. The CDR3 nucleotides read TGTGCCAGCAGTTTATCGACAGCCCCTAGCTCCTATAATTCACCCCTCCACTTT.

The chain couples TRBV19 to TRBJ1-4; possible D gene TRBD1, 5 bases. Germline loops: CDR1 LNHDA, CDR2 SQIVND (reference sequence). V lost 2 bases to trimming and J lost 8 bases, with 6 bases between them. The CDR3 contains 12 residues. In DNA, the CDR3 is TGTGCCAGTAGTATAAGGGGAGAAAAACTGTTTTTT. Its protein product is CASSIRGEKLFF. Variable domain in full (rest from reference TRBV19 and TRBJ1-4): DGGITQSPKYLFRKEGQNVTLSCEQNLNHDAMYWYRQDPGQGLRLIYYSQIVNDFQKGDIAEGYSVSREKKESFPLTVTSAQKNPTAFYLCASSIRGEKLFFGSGTQLSVL.

The chain combines TRBV6-5 with TRBJ2-7; no reliable D call. This CDR3 spans 14 amino acids. The germline V and J ends were trimmed by 7 bases and 4 bases, with 17 bases remaining between them. In germline, CDR1 is MNHEY, CDR2 SVGAGI. The CDR3 sequence: CASKQEDLLYEQYF. CDR3 coding DNA: TGTGCCAGCAAGCAGGAAGATCTCTTGTACGAGCAGTACTTC.

The V call is TRBV7-2, the J call TRBJ1-2; 7 nucleotides match TRBD1. CDR3 length: 16 residues. The J segment lost 5 bases and the V segment lost 2 bases, leaving 11 bases of the junction unmatched. Looked up from germline, CDR1 is SGHTA and CDR2 is FQGNSA. In DNA, the CDR3 is TGTGCCAGCAGCTTATTACCCCCATCAGGGGGTTATGGCTACACCTTC. It is translated as CASSLLPPSGGYGYTF.

V is TRBV3-1 (or the pseudogene TRBV3-2) and J is TRBJ1-5; 8 bases match TRBD1. The V and J ends lost 1 base and 1 base, in that order; junction bases with no gene match: 6. Germline V gene data show CDR1 as LGHDT and CDR2 as YNNKEL (reference sequence). The CDR3 loop spans 17 amino acids. The CDR3 sequence is CASSQGGTGRSNQPQHF. Here the CDR3 DNA reads TGTGCCAGCAGCCAAGGGGGGACAGGTAGAAGCAATCAGCCCCAGCATTTT.

The chain recombines TRBV19 with TRBJ1-1; 7 nucleotides agree with TRBD1. The CDR3 is made up of 14 amino acids. V gave up 5 bases and J gave up 7 bases; unmatched junction bases: 10. CDR1 and CDR2 (germline): LNHDA, SQIVND (reference sequence). For the CDR3, the DNA is TGTGCCAGTAGTGTCGCCGACAGGGAAAATGAAGCTTTCTTT. Translating gives CASSVADRENEAFF.

This clone came up once. This chain's CDR3 is CASSQVWDSNTGELFF. The CDR3 bases are TGCGCCAGCAGCCAAGTTTGGGACAGCAACACCGGGGAGCTGTTTTTT. This chain uses TRBV4-1 with TRBJ2-2, with TRBD1 matching over 7 bases. The CDR3 is 16 amino acids. The germline V gene encodes CDR1 MGHRA and CDR2 YSYEKL. J was trimmed by 2 bases and V by 1 base; bases with no gene match: 4.